The 5 T cell receptor beta chains below come from one sample, sequenced in a study of blood T cells in healthy people across ages. Alongside a J-beta primer mix, a sample-barcoded 5' primer served in a second PCR lasting about 7 to 11 cycles. Each CDR3 protein gets one entry after TCRdb re-called the 5' RACE reads with MiXCR. The sample lists about 760,000 distinct CDR3 sequences; roughly 56% were seen once. Specimen: blood. These TCRs come from a man between 35 and 55 years old in good health.

This CDR3 is CSFRTGSYEQYF. The DNA of the CDR3 is TGCAGCTTTCGGACAGGGTCCTACGAGCAGTACTTC. The chain uses TRBV29-1 and TRBJ2-7, with TRBD1 identical over 8 bases. The germline V gene has CDR1 SQVTM and CDR2 ANQGSEA. This CDR3 comprises 12 residues. V was clipped by 8 bases and J by 1 base; unmatched bases: 4.

This clonotype was seen a handful of times. J is TRBJ2-7 and V is TRBV2; 8 bases map to TRBD2. Germline values: CDR1 SNHLY, CDR2 FYNNEI. With 8 bases clipped from V and 0 bases from J, the junction kept 9 bases outside the gene matches. The CDR3 extends over 15 amino acids. DNA for the CDR3: TGTGCCAGCGACCAAAGCGGGAGTGCCTCCTACGAGCAGTACTTC. It is translated as CASDQSGSASYEQYF.

This rearrangement joins TRBV7-9 to TRBJ2-4; weak D call: TRBD1 (6 bases). CDR1 and CDR2 (germline): SEHNR, FQNEAQ (reference sequence). The CDR3 has 14 residues. The ends were cut back, 5 bases at V and 6 bases at J, with 14 bases in the middle. CDR3 coding DNA: TGTGCCAGCAGCCTACAGGGTAGTCGAAACATTCAGTACTTC. Residues: CASSLQGSRNIQYF.

The chain links TRBV7-3 to TRBJ2-5, with 12 positions matching TRBD2. J was trimmed by 8 bases and V by 5 bases; bases with no gene match: 9. This CDR3 is 15 amino acids long. Germline CDR1 reads SGHTA; CDR2 reads FQGTGA. CDR3 sequence: CASSRLAGDLETQYF. The CDR3 DNA sequence: TGTGCCAGCAGCCGACTAGCGGGGGACCTTGAAACCCAGTACTTC.

The rearrangement links TRBV4-1 to TRBJ2-5; D ambiguous. V was shortened by 3 bases and J by 1 base, with 15 bases between the two germline ends. Germline CDR1 is MGHRA and CDR2 is YSYEKL. The CDR3 totals 16 residues. The CDR3 protein is CASSQVAMTSQETQYF. In nucleotides, the CDR3 is TGCGCCAGCAGCCAGGTGGCCATGACCTCCCAAGAGACCCAGTACTTC.